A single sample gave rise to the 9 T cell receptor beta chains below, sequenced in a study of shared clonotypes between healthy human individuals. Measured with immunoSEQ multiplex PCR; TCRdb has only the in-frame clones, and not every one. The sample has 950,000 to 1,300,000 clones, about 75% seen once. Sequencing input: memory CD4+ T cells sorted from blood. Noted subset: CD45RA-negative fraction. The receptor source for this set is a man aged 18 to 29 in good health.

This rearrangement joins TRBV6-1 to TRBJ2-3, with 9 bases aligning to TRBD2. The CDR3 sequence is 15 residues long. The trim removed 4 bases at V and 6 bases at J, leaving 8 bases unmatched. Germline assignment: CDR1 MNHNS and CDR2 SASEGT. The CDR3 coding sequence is TGTGCCAGCAGTGTAGCGGGAGACCGTTTGGATACGCAGTATTTT. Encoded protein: CASSVAGDRLDTQYF.

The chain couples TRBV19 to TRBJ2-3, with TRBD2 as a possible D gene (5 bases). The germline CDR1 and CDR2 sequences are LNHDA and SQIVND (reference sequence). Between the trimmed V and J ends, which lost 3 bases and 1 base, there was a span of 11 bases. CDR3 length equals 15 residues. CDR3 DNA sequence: TGTGCCAGTAGTATGAACCTCGGGGGCACAGATACGCAGTATTTT. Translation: CASSMNLGGTDTQYF.

Here the CDR3 DNA reads TGTGCCAGCAGCCTCGAACAAGGGGAGCAGTACTTC. This translates into CASSLEQGEQYF. The chain joins TRBV7-9 to TRBJ2-7; D not certain. Germline V gene lookup returns CDR1 SEHNR and CDR2 FQNEAQ (reference sequence). This CDR3 region has 12 residues. The germline V and J ends were trimmed by 5 bases and 7 bases, with 12 bases remaining between them.

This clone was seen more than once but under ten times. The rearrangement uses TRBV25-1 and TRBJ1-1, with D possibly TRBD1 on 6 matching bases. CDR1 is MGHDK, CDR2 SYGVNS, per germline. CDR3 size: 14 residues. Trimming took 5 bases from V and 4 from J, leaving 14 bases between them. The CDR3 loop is CASSLKGGSTEAFF. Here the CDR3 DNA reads TGTGCCAGCAGTCTCAAGGGGGGTAGCACTGAAGCTTTCTTT.

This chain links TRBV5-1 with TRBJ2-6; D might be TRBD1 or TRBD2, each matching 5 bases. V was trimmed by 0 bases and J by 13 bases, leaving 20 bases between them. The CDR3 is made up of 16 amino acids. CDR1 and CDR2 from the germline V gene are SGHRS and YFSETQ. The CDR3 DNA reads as TGCGCCAGCAGCTTGGACAGAACAGGACTGGGGCAAGTCCTGACTTTC. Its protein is CASSLDRTGLGQVLTF.

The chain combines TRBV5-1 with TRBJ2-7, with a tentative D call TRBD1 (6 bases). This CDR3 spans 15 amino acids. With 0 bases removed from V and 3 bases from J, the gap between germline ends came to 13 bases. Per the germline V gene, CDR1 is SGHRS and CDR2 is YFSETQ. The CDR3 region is CASSLAADRFYEQYF. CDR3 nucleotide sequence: TGCGCCAGCAGCTTGGCCGCTGACAGGTTCTACGAGCAGTACTTC.

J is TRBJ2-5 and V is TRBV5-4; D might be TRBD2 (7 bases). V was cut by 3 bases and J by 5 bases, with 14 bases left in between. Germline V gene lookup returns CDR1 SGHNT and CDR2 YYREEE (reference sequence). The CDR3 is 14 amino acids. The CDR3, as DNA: TGTGCCAGCAGCTCGCAGGGGAGGGAGGAGACCCAGTACTTC. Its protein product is CASSSQGREETQYF. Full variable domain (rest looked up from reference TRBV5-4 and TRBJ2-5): ETGVTQSPTHLIKTRGQQVTLRCSSQSGHNTVSWYQQALGQGPQFIFQYYREEENGRGNFPPRFSGLQFPNYSSELNVNALELDDSALYLCASSSQGREETQYFGPGTRLLVL.

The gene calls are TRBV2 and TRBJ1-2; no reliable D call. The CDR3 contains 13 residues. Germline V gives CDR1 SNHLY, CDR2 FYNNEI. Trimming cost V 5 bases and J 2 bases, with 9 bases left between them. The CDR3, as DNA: TGTGCCAGCAGTATCACGGAAAACTATGGCTACACCTTC. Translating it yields CASSITENYGYTF.

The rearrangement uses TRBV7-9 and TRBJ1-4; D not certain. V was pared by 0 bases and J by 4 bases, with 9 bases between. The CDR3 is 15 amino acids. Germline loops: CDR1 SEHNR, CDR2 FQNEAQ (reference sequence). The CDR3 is CASSLATTVNEKLFF. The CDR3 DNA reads TGTGCCAGCAGCTTAGCGACAACAGTTAATGAAAAACTGTTTTTT.